The 5 T cell receptor beta chains listed next were all sequenced from one sample in a study of radiotherapy plus CTLA-4 blockade in lung cancer (dated by TCRdb to 2016 to 2018). Library method: the immunoSEQ multiplex PCR assay. This immuneACCESS table, as held by TCRdb, lists in-frame sequences with V and J called but not all clones. Of the missing ones, under half trace to an unresolved V gene in checked studies; the others have no known cause. This sample gives about 98,000 clones in total; 82% of them show up just once. The ten largest clonotypes hold 3% to 3.5% of the sample. The sample consisted of peripheral blood, taken from a patient treated with radiotherapy plus ipilimumab. The receptor source for this set is a human donor with non-small cell lung cancer who had a partial response to radiotherapy plus ipilimumab.

This sequence joins TRBV13 and TRBJ1-3; D unclear. The germline CDR1 and CDR2 sequences are PRHDT and FYEKMQ (reference sequence). The CDR3 sequence is 14 residues long. The ends were cut back, 2 bases at V and 2 bases at J, with 7 bases in the middle. The CDR3 DNA follows: TGTGCCAGCAGCTTATACGGTCCTGGAAACACCATATATTTT. Amino acids: CASSLYGPGNTIYF.

The rearrangement joins TRBV7-3 to TRBJ2-5; 9 nucleotides agree with TRBD2. Unmatched junction bases numbered 8, after V lost 5 bases and J lost 4 bases. CDR1 and CDR2 from the germline V gene are SGHTA and FQGTGA. The CDR3 has 15 amino acids. The DNA for the CDR3 is TGTGCCAGCAGCCCCGCGGGAGGGAGACGAGAGACCCAGTACTTC. It yields the protein CASSPAGGRRETQYF.

V and J are TRBV5-4 and TRBJ2-2; no clear D gene. From germline, CDR1 is SGHNT and CDR2 YYREEE (reference sequence). The CDR3 contains 13 residues. V was trimmed by 4 bases and J by 3 bases, leaving 7 bases between them. The DNA of the CDR3 is TGTGCCAGCAGCCCAGGTTACACCGGGGAGCTGTTTTTT. Translation gives CASSPGYTGELFF.

The chain is built from TRBV27 and TRBJ1-6; 8 positions agree with TRBD1. The ends lost 6 bases at V and 4 bases at J; junction bases unmatched: 8. CDR1 is MNHEY, CDR2 SMNVEV, per germline (reference sequence). The CDR3 runs to 16 residues. DNA of the CDR3: TGTGCCAGCAGCAAGACCGGGACAGGTTATAATTCACCCCTCCACTTT. Translation: CASSKTGTGYNSPLHF.

The chain links TRBV10-2 to TRBJ1-1, with TRBD1 as a possible D gene (6 bases). V was clipped by 6 bases and J by 0 bases, with 11 bases between them. The CDR3 loop spans 14 amino acids. Looked up from germline, CDR1 is WSHSY and CDR2 is SAAADI. The CDR3 region has the DNA TGCGCCAGCAGACCGACAGGATTGAACACTGAAGCTTTCTTT. This translates into CASRPTGLNTEAFF.